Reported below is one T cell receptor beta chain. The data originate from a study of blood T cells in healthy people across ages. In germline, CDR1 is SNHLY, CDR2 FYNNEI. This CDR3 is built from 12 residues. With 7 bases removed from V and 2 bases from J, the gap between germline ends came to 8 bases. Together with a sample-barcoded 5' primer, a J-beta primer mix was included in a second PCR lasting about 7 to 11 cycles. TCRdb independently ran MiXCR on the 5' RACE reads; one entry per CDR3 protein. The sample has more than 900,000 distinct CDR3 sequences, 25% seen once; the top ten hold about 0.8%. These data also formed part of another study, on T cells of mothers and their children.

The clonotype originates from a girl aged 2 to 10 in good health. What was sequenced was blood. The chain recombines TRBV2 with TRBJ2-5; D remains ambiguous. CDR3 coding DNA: TGTGCCAGCATATGGCTGCAAGAGACCCAGTACTTC. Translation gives CASIWLQETQYF.